This TCR beta chain was captured in a study of CD8 T cells in Susac syndrome. V lost 7 bases to trimming and J lost 0 bases; unmatched junction nucleotides: 8. Per the germline V gene, CDR1 is MGHRA and CDR2 is YSYEKL. The CDR3 runs to 16 residues. An amount of RNA that ranged from roughly 0.45 to 1 ug was reverse transcribed with random hexamers. TCRdb analysed the immunoSEQ multiplex PCR reads with MiXCR anew, one entry per CDR3 protein. The sample holds some 110,000 distinct CDR3 sequences, 85% to 95% seen once. TEMRA cells were enriched by FACS, and CD4+ and CD8+ T cells were negatively isolated. Sequencing was done on a sample of CD8+ T cells from PBMCs. The J gene is TRBJ2-1, the V gene TRBV4-1; 8 nucleotides line up with TRBD2. The TCR comes from a human donor with multiple sclerosis. In nucleotides, the CDR3 is TGCGCCAGCACGCCACTAGCGGTGAGCTCCTACAATGAGCAGTTCTTC. Translated: CASTPLAVSSYNEQFF.